The rows below give T cell receptor beta chains drawn from one sample of a study of T cell responses to AZD1222 COVID-19 vaccine. Sequencing used immunoSEQ multiplex PCR; TCRdb keeps in-frame clones, though not all of them. The table includes more than 85,000 clones, around four fifths detected once. Sequenced material: peripheral blood, taken on day 0 of AZD1222 vaccination. The receptors shown here come from an adult in good health. Each CDR3 is given without its conserved first and last residue. Each record gives: J gene, V gene, CDR3 protein.

TRBJ1-1 TRBV5-6 ASSLPGVMNTEAF
TRBJ2-7 TRBV5-5 ASSLAAGGPHEQY
TRBJ2-3 TRBV29-1 SVEDIEGTDTQY
TRBJ2-7 TRBV23-1 ASSQGKILSGYEQY
TRBJ2-4 TRBV18 ASSPPLVVDLAKNIQY
TRBJ1-1 TRBV5-4 ASSLRGGGTEAF
TRBJ1-2 TRBV6-1 ASSDLGGGYT
TRBJ2-1 TRBV19 ASSTSGLAANEQF
TRBJ2-1 TRBV7-9 ASSHTSGRLNEQF
TRBJ2-2 TRBV9 ASSARPTSGRAFGELF
TRBJ2-3 TRBV7-2 ASSHRLVTDTQY
TRBJ2-5 TRBV2 ASSESLAGSSETQY
TRBJ2-5 TRBV11-3 ASSLRGGSGTQY
TRBJ2-5 TRBV18 ASSELAGETQY
TRBJ1-1 TRBV4-1 ASSQDGRGRVDGRVNTEAF
TRBJ2-2 TRBV7-2 ASSLALIGRANTGELF
TRBJ2-1 TRBV6-5 ASRLAGGPNEQF
TRBJ1-1 TRBV4-3 ASSRKQDGASEAF
TRBJ2-2 TRBV9 ASSVATGSGTGELF
TRBJ2-6 TRBV6-2/TRBV6-3 ASSHGGGANVLT
TRBJ2-7 TRBV30 AWSRDWTYEQY
TRBJ1-1 TRBV7-9 ASSLAGVGTRTEAF
TRBJ2-2 TRBV2 ASRGGLGLAGGGANTGELF
TRBJ2-1 TRBV6-5 ASRGSYNEQF
TRBJ2-7 TRBV11-2 ASSLARESEQY
TRBJ1-6 TRBV7-2 ASSSRQTRPLH
TRBJ2-1 TRBV10-3 AINPGLDRDRANEQF
TRBJ1-1 TRBV5-1 ASSLNAGTGTLSTEAF
TRBJ2-3 TRBV5-6 ASSRGLSSTDTQY
TRBJ2-5 TRBV4-3 ASSQESNPRGTQY
TRBJ2-7 TRBV27 ASSLRGTGTYEQY
TRBJ2-7 TRBV12-3/TRBV12-4 ASSHRSVPEQY
TRBJ1-5 TRBV6-1 ASSEDPGPQH
TRBJ2-6 TRBV30 AWSTPGRREGTGANVLT
TRBJ1-5 TRBV10-1 ASSGGADQPQH
TRBJ2-2 TRBV13 ASSLVGTGDNTGELF
TRBJ1-5 TRBV5-5 ASSSSFDQPQH
TRBJ2-1 TRBV4-3 ASSQEFASNEQF
TRBJ2-2 TRBV30 AWFGGSQGTGELF
TRBJ2-1 TRBV9 ASSVESGSSYNEQF
TRBJ1-3 TRBV6-5 ASSEESSGNTIY
TRBJ2-5 TRBV6-5 ASKDTKETQY
TRBJ2-5 TRBV7-6 ASSLGAGTQETQY
TRBJ2-7 TRBV18 ASSDGGLGYEQY
TRBJ2-1 TRBV11-3 ASSSGQAYNEQF
TRBJ1-5 TRBV15 ATSSGQGSQPQH
TRBJ2-7 TRBV27 ASSPPRSSYEQY
TRBJ2-5 TRBV10-1 ASSGTVQETQY
TRBJ2-1 TRBV4-1 ASSPRGNSYNEQF
TRBJ2-7 TRBV7-2 ASSLGYRYYEQY
TRBJ2-5 TRBV5-1 ASSLVGRKQETQY
TRBJ2-4 TRBV6-1 ASREGQGLANIQY
TRBJ2-5 TRBV5-1 ASSEGTSGNPSQETQY
TRBJ2-5 TRBV7-8 ASSRAGRGETQY
TRBJ2-5 TRBV5-1 ASSWGTAKETQY